Listed here are 3 T cell receptor beta chains from one sample, sequenced in a study of cytomegalovirus exposure and HLA in healthy donors. The PCR had 60 Vbeta and 13 Jbeta primers. TCRdb's table, derived via immunoSEQ multiplex PCR, lists solely in-frame clones and lacks some. The sample has about 180,000 clones; about three quarters are singletons. The material sequenced was PBMCs. The receptors come from a man between 35 and 55 years old in good health and CMV-seronegative.

The rearrangement joins TRBV11-2 to TRBJ1-1; D gene ambiguous. The CDR3 length is 14 residues. CDR1 SGHAT and CDR2 FQNNGV come from the germline V gene. V lost 3 bases, J lost 4 bases, and 12 bases lay in between. The CDR3 bases are TGTGCCAGCAGCTTGCGGGCGTTTTTCACTGAAGCTTTCTTT. It yields the protein CASSLRAFFTEAFF. Full variable domain (missing parts from reference TRBV11-2 and TRBJ1-1): EAGVAQSPRYKIIEKRQSVAFWCNPISGHATLYWYQQILGQGPKLLIQFQNNGVVDDSQLPKDRFSAERLKGVDSTLKIQPAKLEDSAVYLCASSLRAFFTEAFFGQGTRLTVV.

This clone was picked up a small number of times. This chain uses TRBV7-2 with TRBJ1-3; no definite D call. The CDR3 is made up of 16 amino acids. The ends were cut back, 1 base at V and 0 bases at J, with 10 bases in the middle. CDR1 is SGHTA and CDR2 is FQGNSA in the germline V gene. CDR3 region: CASSLGPGSSGNTIYF. The CDR3 DNA is TGTGCCAGCAGCTTAGGCCCGGGGAGCTCTGGAAACACCATATATTTT.

The chain has TRBV7-9 and TRBJ2-7; TRBD1 aligns across 10 bases. Trimming took 5 bases from V and 6 from J; bases not matched to a gene: 7. Germline CDR1 SEHNR, CDR2 FQNEAQ (reference sequence). The CDR3 contains 14 residues. The DNA for the CDR3 is TGTGCCAGCAGCCTCAGCAGGACAGGGGGCGAGCAGTACTTC. Encoded protein: CASSLSRTGGEQYF.